The 24 T cell receptor beta chains given below trace back to one sample, sequenced in a study of graft-versus-host responses after intestinal transplantation. Irradiated stimulators labeled with violet dye, around 200,000 in number, were plated with around 200,000 CFSE-labeled responders. Assay used: immunoSEQ multiplex PCR; TCRdb lists only in-frame clones, some missing. The table has about 21,000 clones, 33% seen once. Sequenced here: alloreactive CD8+ T cells from a mixed lymphocyte reaction culture, sampled before intestinal transplant. The subset here: CFSE-low proliferating T cells sorted from approximately 6-day pre-transplant mixed lymphocyte reaction (GvH or HvG direction). These receptors came from a human patient who received an intestinal transplant.

This clone came up a few times. This sequence joins TRBV2 and TRBJ2-5; D may be TRBD1 (7 bases). Germline V gene sequence: CDR1 SNHLY, CDR2 FYNNEI. This CDR3 comprises 14 residues. The germline V and J ends were trimmed by 6 bases and 5 bases, with 16 bases remaining between them. The CDR3 loop is CASRTSGGWETQYF. The CDR3 DNA is TGTGCCAGCAGGACCTCAGGGGGGTGGGAGACCCAGTACTTC. The variable domain in full, completed from reference TRBV2 and TRBJ2-5, reads EPEVTQTPSHQVTQMGQEVILRCVPISNHLYFYWYRQILGQKVEFLVSFYNNEISEKSEIFDDQFSVERPDGSNFTLKIRSTKLEDSAMYFCASRTSGGWETQYFGPGTRLLVL.

In this sample, this clone turned up a few times. The rearrangement links TRBV2 to TRBJ1-1; 9 bases line up with TRBD1. Per the germline V gene, CDR1 is SNHLY and CDR2 is FYNNEI. This CDR3 is 14 amino acids long. Trimming cost V 6 bases and J 2 bases; bases outside gene matches: 4. The CDR3 nucleotides read TGTGCCAGCAGCTCGGACAGGGGTAACACTGAAGCTTTCTTT. Translation: CASSSDRGNTEAFF.

The genes are TRBV29-1 and TRBJ1-2, with unresolved D. The germline V gene has CDR1 SQVTM and CDR2 ANQGSEA. CDR3 length equals 11 residues. Deletions cut 0 bases from V and 1 base from J, with 0 bases between. CDR3 sequence: CSVEDNYGYTF. For the CDR3, the DNA is TGCAGCGTTGAAGATAACTATGGCTACACCTTC.

By sample share, this clone is medium-sized. The rearrangement joins TRBV21-1 to TRBJ2-7. TRBV21-1 is listed as a pseudogene. CDR3 length equals 14 residues. CDR3 sequence reads: CASTRVEVHYEQYF. Written as DNA, the CDR3 is TGTGCCAGCACCAGGGTGGAGGTTCACTACGAGCAGTACTTC.

This clone has only a few counts. The chain uses TRBV9 and TRBJ1-6; a weak D match, TRBD1 (5 bases). CDR1 and CDR2 from the germline V gene are SGDLS and YYNGEE. CDR3 size: 15 residues. V was clipped by 2 bases and J by 0 bases, with 6 bases between them. The CDR3 DNA sequence: TGTGCCAGCAGCGTTGGGGGCTCCTATAATTCACCCCTCCACTTT. This sequence encodes CASSVGGSYNSPLHF.

This clone has a handful of counts. The chain is built from TRBV7-6 and TRBJ2-7, with D maybe TRBD1 (5 bases). The CDR3 covers 12 residues. The germline gives CDR1 SGHVS, CDR2 FNYEAQ. The V and J ends lost 5 bases and 4 bases respectively, with 9 bases between them. CDR3 in DNA: TGTGCCAGCAGCGCCAGGGATTACGAGCAGTACTTC. It codes for CASSARDYEQYF.

This clone was seen a few times. The V call is TRBV6-1, the J call TRBJ1-5; tentative D call: TRBD1 (6 bases). Trimming removed 1 base from V and 0 bases from J, with 7 bases in between. The V gene's germline CDR1 is MNHNS and CDR2 SASEGT. The CDR3 is 15 residues long. Here the CDR3 reads CASSEGTASNQPQHF. The CDR3 nucleotides are TGTGCCAGCAGTGAAGGGACAGCTAGCAATCAGCCCCAGCATTTT.

V gene TRBV7-6 combines with J gene TRBJ1-6, with 8 bases aligning to TRBD1. The CDR3 extends over 17 amino acids. Germline assignment: CDR1 SGHVS and CDR2 FNYEAQ. The V gene end was trimmed by 0 bases and the J gene end by 6 bases; junction bases not matched to a gene: 7. In nucleotides, the CDR3 is TGTGCCAGCAGCTTAGCCTCATCAGGGGGCTTTAATTCACCCCTCCACTTT. Protein sequence: CASSLASSGGFNSPLHF.

The V gene is TRBV11-3, the J gene TRBJ2-7; TRBD2 matches at 8 bases. CDR3 length equals 14 residues. Per the germline V gene, CDR1 is SGHNT and CDR2 is YENEEA. V gave up 8 bases and J gave up 3 bases; unmatched junction bases: 9. The CDR3 DNA reads as TGTGCCAGCTGGGGCGAAAGCGGGGGCTACGAGCAGTACTTC. Its protein product is CASWGESGGYEQYF.

This rearrangement joins TRBV6-5 to TRBJ2-3; 11 bases line up with TRBD2. J lost 2 bases, V lost 4 bases, and 2 bases had no gene match. The CDR3 totals 15 residues. Germline values: CDR1 MNHEY, CDR2 SVGAGI. The CDR3 spells CASSSSGRYTDTQYF. CDR3 DNA: TGTGCCAGCAGTTCTAGCGGGAGGTACACAGATACGCAGTATTTT.

This clone has more than one count but fewer than ten. The rearrangement uses TRBV11-3 and TRBJ2-7; perhaps TRBD2 as D (6 bases). CDR1 and CDR2 from the germline V gene are SGHNT and YENEEA. The CDR3 is 16 residues long. Deletions cut 3 bases from V and 2 bases from J, with 17 bases between. The CDR3 sequence: CASSLPHWRGTYEQYF. The CDR3 bases are TGTGCCAGCAGCTTGCCTCACTGGCGGGGTACCTACGAGCAGTACTTC.

The V gene is TRBV7-3, the J gene TRBJ2-3; D possibly corresponds to TRBD2 (5 bases). Per germline, CDR1 SGHTA and CDR2 FQGTGA. With 4 bases removed from V and 0 bases from J, the gap between germline ends came to 5 bases. The length of the CDR3 is 13 residues. The CDR3 coding sequence is TGTGCCAGCAGCTGGACTAGCACAGATACGCAGTATTTT. Amino acids: CASSWTSTDTQYF.

The rearrangement links TRBV11-2 to TRBJ2-2; no definite D call. Per germline, CDR1 SGHAT and CDR2 FQNNGV. This CDR3 comprises 12 residues. Trimming left V 1 base short and J 5 bases short, with 2 bases between. CDR3 sequence (DNA): TGTGCCAGCAGCTTAGGAACCGGGGAGCTGTTTTTT. As protein: CASSLGTGELFF.

This clone showed up just a few times. CDR3 in DNA: TGTGCCAGTTCATGGTCCGGGGAGCTGTTTTTT. It specifies CASSWSGELFF. The chain combines TRBV6-6 with TRBJ2-2; D is undetermined. The germline V and J ends were trimmed by 9 bases and 6 bases, with 8 bases remaining between them. CDR1 is MNHNY, CDR2 SVGAGI, per germline (reference sequence). This CDR3 is built from 11 residues.

The chain couples TRBV6-6 to TRBJ2-3; D possibly matches TRBD1 or TRBD2 (5 bases each). Trimming took 2 bases from V and 4 from J, leaving 7 bases between them. Germline CDR1 and CDR2: MNHNY and SVGAGI (reference sequence). This CDR3 comprises 13 residues. The CDR3 DNA follows: TGTGCCAGCAGTTACCGGGACGCAGATACGCAGTATTTT. Encoded protein: CASSYRDADTQYF.

CDR3 residues: CASSLAGRAVHEQYF. CDR3 DNA: TGTGCCAGCAGCTTAGCAGGGAGGGCCGTCCACGAGCAGTACTTC. The chain carries TRBV7-9 and TRBJ2-7, with 7 nucleotides matching TRBD2. CDR1 and CDR2 from the germline V gene are SEHNR and FQNEAQ (reference sequence). Trimming removed 0 bases from V and 5 bases from J; junction bases left unmatched: 7. This CDR3 has 15 amino acids. The full variable domain, rest sourced from reference TRBV7-9 and TRBJ2-7, is DTGVSQNPRHKITKRGQNVTFRCDPISEHNRLYWYRQTLGQGPEFLTYFQNEAQLEKSRLLSDRFSAERPKGSFSTLEIQRTEQGDSAMYLCASSLAGRAVHEQYFGPGTRLTVT.

A few counts support this clone. V and J are TRBV6-5 and TRBJ2-3; a possible D gene is TRBD2 (6 bases). The CDR3 is 13 residues long. Germline V gene lookup returns CDR1 MNHEY and CDR2 SVGAGI. Trimming removed 5 bases at V and 5 bases at J, with 11 bases between. CDR3 DNA sequence: TGTGCCAGCAGTGGGGATAGCGGAGATACGCAGTATTTT. The encoded protein is CASSGDSGDTQYF.

The V call is TRBV15, the J call TRBJ2-3; D is perhaps TRBD1 (5 bases). Germline V lookup: CDR1 LNHNV, CDR2 YYDKDF (reference sequence). V was cut by 0 bases and J by 10 bases, with 5 bases left in between. The CDR3 is 11 amino acids. In DNA, the CDR3 is TGTGCCACCAGCAGAGAAGGGGCGCAGTATTTT. Protein product: CATSREGAQYF.

The CDR3 protein is CASSLGGGGQGPSNEQFF. The DNA for the CDR3 is TGCGCCAGCAGCTTGGGCGGCGGGGGGCAAGGGCCATCCAATGAGCAGTTCTTC. The V gene is TRBV5-1, the J gene TRBJ2-1; 8 bases are shared with TRBD2. Germline values: CDR1 SGHRS, CDR2 YFSETQ. The V and J ends lost 0 bases and 6 bases, in that order; junction bases with no gene match: 14. The CDR3 contains 18 residues.

This CDR3 reads CASSLLESYNEQFF. DNA of the CDR3: TGTGCCAGCAGTCTGCTCGAATCCTACAATGAGCAGTTCTTC. The V call is TRBV6-5, the J call TRBJ2-1, with no clear D. V gave up 5 bases and J gave up 1 base, with 9 bases separating them. The length of the CDR3 is 14 residues. Germline-derived CDR1 and CDR2 are MNHEY and SVGAGI.

In this sample, this clone turned up a few times. This sequence joins TRBV6-1 and TRBJ2-1, with a possible D match to TRBD2 (5 bases). CDR3 size: 12 residues. V shed 5 bases and J shed 8 bases, with 10 bases lying between them. Looked up from germline, CDR1 is MNHNS and CDR2 is SASEGT. The CDR3, as DNA: TGTGCCAGCAGTCATAGAGGGCATGAGCAGTTCTTC. It codes for CASSHRGHEQFF.

The genes are TRBV19 and TRBJ2-1; D possibly corresponds to TRBD1 (6 bases). The V gene's germline CDR1 is LNHDA and CDR2 SQIVND (reference sequence). There are 12 residues in the CDR3. V dropped 8 bases and J dropped 1 base, with 6 bases sitting between them. This CDR3 reads CASGQSYNEQFF. The CDR3, as DNA: TGTGCCAGTGGACAGTCCTACAATGAGCAGTTCTTC.

The chain links TRBV7-9 to TRBJ2-1, with TRBD2 matching 8 bases. This CDR3 spans 15 amino acids. V was pared by 4 bases and J by 7 bases, with 9 bases of the junction left unmatched. From germline, CDR1 is SEHNR and CDR2 FQNEAQ (reference sequence). The CDR3 DNA sequence: TGTGCCAGCAGCTCATGGACTAGCTCAGGGAATGAGCAGTTCTTC. The encoded protein is CASSSWTSSGNEQFF.

There are many counts of this clone. The chain carries TRBV7-6 and TRBJ2-7; unclear D gene. V was clipped by 5 bases and J by 2 bases, with 10 bases between them. Germline lookup yields CDR1 SGHVS and CDR2 FNYEAQ. The CDR3 loop spans 13 amino acids. CDR3 loop: CASSPGSTYEQYF. CDR3 in DNA: TGTGCCAGCAGCCCTGGGTCAACCTACGAGCAGTACTTC.